A selection of T cell receptor beta chains follows, all from one sample in a study of shared T cell receptors in the human thymus. Repertoires were generated with immunoSEQ multiplex PCR, while TCRdb's copy carries only in-frame clones and drops some. This sample has about 380,000 clones, with about 95% found just once. The specimen sequenced was thymocytes. All receptors derive from a human donor. Both conserved end residues are part of each CDR3. The D gene is left open where the match is weak. The size field is filled for only some rows; it gives once, few, many or a size class.

TRBJ2-2 TRBD1 TRBV28 - CASSFSRGHTGELFF TGTGCCAGCAGTTTTTCTAGGGGGCACACCGGGGAGCTGTTTTTT
TRBJ2-1 - TRBV5-1 once CASTQTAGGNNEQFF TGCGCCAGCACCCAAACGGCGGGCGGTAACAATGAGCAGTTCTTC
TRBJ2-3 TRBD1 TRBV28 - CASSLRGRGRTDTQYF TGTGCCAGCAGTTTAAGGGGCAGGGGGCGCACAGATACGCAGTATTTT
TRBJ2-6 TRBD1 TRBV5-1 - CASSPALDSDREGAGANVLTF TGCGCCAGCAGCCCCGCGCTCGATTCGGACAGGGAAGGCGCTGGGGCCAACGTCCTGACTTTC
TRBJ1-1 - TRBV2 - CASSVLGTTEAFF TGTGCCAGCAGTGTGTTAGGGACCACTGAAGCTTTCTTT
TRBJ2-7 TRBD1 TRBV7-8 - CASSLGTGLYEEQYF TGTGCCAGCAGCTTAGGGACAGGGCTTTACGAGGAGCAGTACTTC
TRBJ1-3 - TRBV4-3 once CASGLGEGRANSGNTIYF TGCGCCAGCGGACTAGGTGAGGGCAGGGCGAACTCTGGAAACACCATATATTTT
TRBJ2-4 TRBD2 TRBV28 - CASSPKTSRKNIQYF TGTGCCAGCAGTCCCAAGACTAGCAGAAAAAACATTCAGTACTTC
TRBJ1-2 - TRBV7-2 - CASSRDYGYTF TGTGCCAGCAGCCGGGACTATGGCTACACCTTC
TRBJ2-7 - TRBV28 - CASSVGPGKYEQYF TGTGCCAGCAGCGTGGGACCCGGAAAATACGAGCAGTACTTC
TRBJ2-7 TRBD2 TRBV6-1 once CASSEARSGTSYEQYF TGTGCCAGCAGTGAAGCTCGAAGCGGGACCTCCTACGAGCAGTACTTC
TRBJ1-1 - TRBV18 - CASSPICNGVNTEAFF TGTGCCAGCTCACCAATTTGCAATGGGGTGAACACTGAAGCTTTCTTT
TRBJ1-4 - TRBV13 - CASSYANEKLFF TGTGCCAGCAGCTACGCAAATGAAAAACTGTTTTTT
TRBJ2-7 TRBD1 TRBV30 - CAWRWTGSYEQYF TGTGCCTGGAGGTGGACAGGGTCCTACGAGCAGTACTTC
TRBJ2-3 TRBD2 TRBV11-3 - CASSLGVAGSTDTQYF TGTGCCAGCAGCTTAGGGGTAGCGGGGAGCACAGATACGCAGTATTTT
TRBJ2-7 TRBD2 TRBV5-1 - CASSPRTSGRLYEQYF TGCGCCAGCAGCCCCAGGACTAGCGGGAGGCTCTACGAGCAGTACTTC
TRBJ1-4 - TRBV11-2 - CASSWATNEKLFF TGTGCCAGCAGCTGGGCCACTAATGAAAAACTGTTTTTT
TRBJ2-3 - TRBV6-1 - CASSVSTDTQYF TGTGCCAGCAGTGTTAGCACAGATACGCAGTATTTT
TRBJ2-7 TRBD1 TRBV4-1 - CASSARQGAYEQYF TGCGCCAGCAGCGCCCGACAGGGGGCGTACGAGCAGTACTTC
TRBJ2-3 - TRBV4-2 - CASSLQAGKADTQYF TGTGCCAGCAGCTTACAAGCGGGTAAAGCAGATACGCAGTATTTT
TRBJ2-3 - TRBV4-1 - CASSQGARVRTDTQYF TGCGCCAGCAGCCAAGGAGCGCGGGTCCGCACAGATACGCAGTATTTT
TRBJ2-1 TRBD2 TRBV11-2 - CASSPGLAGNEQFF TGTGCCAGCAGCCCGGGACTAGCGGGAAATGAGCAGTTCTTC
TRBJ2-1 TRBD1 TRBV4-3 - CASSQEGQGVYNEQFF TGCGCCAGCAGCCAAGAGGGACAGGGGGTTTACAATGAGCAGTTCTTC
TRBJ2-3 - TRBV5-8 once CASSPYISSTDTQYF TGTGCCAGCAGCCCTTATATATCTAGCACAGATACGCAGTATTTT
TRBJ1-1 - TRBV27 - CASSFALNTEAFF TGTGCCAGCAGCTTCGCCTTGAACACTGAAGCTTTCTTT
TRBJ2-1 - TRBV7-8 - CASSPADYNEQFF TGTGCCAGCAGCCCGGCAGACTACAATGAGCAGTTCTTC
TRBJ2-7 TRBD2 TRBV30 - CAWGSNGTLAGDEQYF TGTGCCTGGGGATCTAACGGGACCCTAGCGGGAGACGAGCAGTACTTC